This T cell receptor (beta chain) was observed in a study of human T cells and chemical hapten exposure. Overall study context: In the sensitization step, 2% DPC was placed on approximately 2 cm by approximately 2 cm of upper inner arm skin. TCR yield per sample varied, mainly due to pooled library volumes.

Noted time point: patch test 2, 6 weeks after DPC sensitization. This sample's treatment: therapeutic diphenylcyclopropenone sensitization with weekly scalp DPC. One entry per CDR3 protein, called by TCRdb with MiXCR from the RACE reads. The sample consists of over 85,000 distinct CDR3 sequences, 9.3% of them appearing once. Trimming pared 0 bases from V and 7 bases from J, leaving 8 bases between. The CDR3 length is 12 residues. Per germline, CDR1 DFQATT and CDR2 SNEGSKA (reference sequence). Only a few counts were recorded for this clonotype. This clonotype was sampled from a woman aged 40 to 50 with alopecia areata. Some clones in this sample may be carry-over from other donors' samples. The sample in question was whole blood, obtained in connection with sensitization to the hapten diphenylcyclopropenone (DPC). The V and J genes are TRBV20-1 and TRBJ2-3; D is ambiguous. CDR3 in DNA: TGCAGTGCTAGAGAGAGTGCATATACGCAGTATTTT. Its protein product is CSARESAYTQYF.